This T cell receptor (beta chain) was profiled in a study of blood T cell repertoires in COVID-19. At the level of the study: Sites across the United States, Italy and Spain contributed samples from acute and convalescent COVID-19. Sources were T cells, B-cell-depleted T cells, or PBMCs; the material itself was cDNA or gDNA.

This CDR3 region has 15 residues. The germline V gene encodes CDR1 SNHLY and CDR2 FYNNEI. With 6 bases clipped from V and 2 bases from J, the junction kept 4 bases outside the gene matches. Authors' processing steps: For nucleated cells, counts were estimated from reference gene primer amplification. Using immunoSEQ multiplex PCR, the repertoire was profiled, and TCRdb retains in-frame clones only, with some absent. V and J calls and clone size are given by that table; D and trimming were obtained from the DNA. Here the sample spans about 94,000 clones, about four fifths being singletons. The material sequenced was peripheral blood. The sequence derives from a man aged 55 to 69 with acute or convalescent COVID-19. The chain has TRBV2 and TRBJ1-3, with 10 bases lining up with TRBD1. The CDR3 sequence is CASSAGTGAGNTIYF. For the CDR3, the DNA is TGTGCCAGCAGCGCCGGGACAGGGGCTGGAAACACCATATATTTT.